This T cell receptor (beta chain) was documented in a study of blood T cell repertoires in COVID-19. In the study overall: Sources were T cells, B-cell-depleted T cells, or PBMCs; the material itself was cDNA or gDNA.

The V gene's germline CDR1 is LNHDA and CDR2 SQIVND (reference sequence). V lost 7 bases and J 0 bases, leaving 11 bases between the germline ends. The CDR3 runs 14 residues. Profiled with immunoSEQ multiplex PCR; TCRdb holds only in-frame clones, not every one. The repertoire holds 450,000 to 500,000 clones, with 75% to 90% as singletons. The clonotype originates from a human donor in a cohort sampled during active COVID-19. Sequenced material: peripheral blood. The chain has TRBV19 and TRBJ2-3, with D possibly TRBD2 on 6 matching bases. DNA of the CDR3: TGTGCCAGTACCTTAGCGGCCAGCACAGATACGCAGTATTTT. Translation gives CASTLAASTDTQYF.